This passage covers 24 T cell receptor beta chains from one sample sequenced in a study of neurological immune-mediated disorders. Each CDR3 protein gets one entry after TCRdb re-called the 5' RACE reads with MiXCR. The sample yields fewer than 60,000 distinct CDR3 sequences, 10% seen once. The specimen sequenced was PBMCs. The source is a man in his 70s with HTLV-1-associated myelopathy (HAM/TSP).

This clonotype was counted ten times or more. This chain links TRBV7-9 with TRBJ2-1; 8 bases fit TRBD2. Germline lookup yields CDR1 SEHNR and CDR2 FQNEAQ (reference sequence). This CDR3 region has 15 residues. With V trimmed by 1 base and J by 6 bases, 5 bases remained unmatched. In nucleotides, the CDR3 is TGTGCCAGCAGCTTAGGGCTAGCGGGCCCCAATGAGCAGTTCTTC. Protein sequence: CASSLGLAGPNEQFF. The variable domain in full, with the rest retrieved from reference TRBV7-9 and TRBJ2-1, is DTGVSQNPRHKITKRGQNVTFRCDPISEHNRLYWYRQTLGQGPEFLTYFQNEAQLEKSRLLSDRFSAERPKGSFSTLEIQRTEQGDSAMYLCASSLGLAGPNEQFFGPGTRLTVL.

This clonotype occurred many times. The CDR3 reads CASSFSGALLGETQYF. The CDR3 coding sequence is TGTGCCAGCAGCTTTTCAGGGGCCCTCTTGGGGGAGACCCAGTACTTC. The V and J genes are TRBV7-2 and TRBJ2-5; D may be TRBD1 (6 bases). The germline CDR1 and CDR2 sequences are SGHTA and FQGNSA. Trimming removed 3 bases from V and 5 bases from J, with 19 bases in between. The CDR3 consists of 16 residues.

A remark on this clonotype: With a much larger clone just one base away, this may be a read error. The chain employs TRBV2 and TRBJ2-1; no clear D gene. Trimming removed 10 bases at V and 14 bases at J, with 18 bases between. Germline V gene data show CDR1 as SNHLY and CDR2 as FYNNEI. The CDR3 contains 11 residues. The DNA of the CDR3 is TGTGCCATCAGAGAGAACCTAGGCGAGTTCTTC. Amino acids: CAIRENLGEFF.

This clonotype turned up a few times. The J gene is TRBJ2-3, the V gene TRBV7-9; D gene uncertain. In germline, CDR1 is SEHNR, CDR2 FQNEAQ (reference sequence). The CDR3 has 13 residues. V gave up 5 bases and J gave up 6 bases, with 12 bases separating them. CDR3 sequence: CASSQHTVDTQYF. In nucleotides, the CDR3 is TGTGCCAGCAGCCAGCATACCGTGGATACGCAGTATTTT.

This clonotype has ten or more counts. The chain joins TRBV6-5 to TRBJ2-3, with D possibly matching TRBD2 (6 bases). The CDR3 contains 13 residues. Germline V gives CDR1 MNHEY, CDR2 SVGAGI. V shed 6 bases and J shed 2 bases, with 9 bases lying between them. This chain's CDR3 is CASRLAVTDTQYF. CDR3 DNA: TGTGCCAGCAGATTAGCGGTCACAGATACGCAGTATTTT.

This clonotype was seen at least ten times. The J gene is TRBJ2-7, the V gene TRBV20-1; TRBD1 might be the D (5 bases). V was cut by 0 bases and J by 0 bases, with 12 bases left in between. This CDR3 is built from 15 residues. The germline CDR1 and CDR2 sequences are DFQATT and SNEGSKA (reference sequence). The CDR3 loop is CSARDQRTSSYEQYF. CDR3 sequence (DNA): TGCAGTGCTAGAGATCAGAGGACATCCTCCTACGAGCAGTACTTC.

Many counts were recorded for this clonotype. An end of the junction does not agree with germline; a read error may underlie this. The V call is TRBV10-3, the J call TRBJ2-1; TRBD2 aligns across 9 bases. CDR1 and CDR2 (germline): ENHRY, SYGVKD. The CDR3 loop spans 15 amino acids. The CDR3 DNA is TGTGCCATCAGTGAGGCGGGGGCTAGCGGGAATGGGCAGTTCTTC. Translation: CAISEAGASGNGQFF.

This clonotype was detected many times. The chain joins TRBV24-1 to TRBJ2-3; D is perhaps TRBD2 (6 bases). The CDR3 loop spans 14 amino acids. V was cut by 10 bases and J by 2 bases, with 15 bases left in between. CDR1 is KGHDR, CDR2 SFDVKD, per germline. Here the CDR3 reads CATSSGQITDTQYF. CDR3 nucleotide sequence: TGTGCCACGAGTAGCGGCCAAATCACAGATACGCAGTATTTT.

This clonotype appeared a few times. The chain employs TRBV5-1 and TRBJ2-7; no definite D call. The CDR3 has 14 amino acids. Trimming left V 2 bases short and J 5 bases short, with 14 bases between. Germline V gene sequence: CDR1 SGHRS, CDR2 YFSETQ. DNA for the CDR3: TGCGCCAGCAGCTTTGGCCAGCAGACCAACGAGCAGTACTTC. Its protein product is CASSFGQQTNEQYF.

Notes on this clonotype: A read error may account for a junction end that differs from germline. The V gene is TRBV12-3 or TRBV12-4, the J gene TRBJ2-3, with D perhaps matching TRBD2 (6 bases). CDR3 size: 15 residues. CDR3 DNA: TGCGCCAGCAGGACCCTTAGCGGAGTCACAGATACGCAGTATTTT. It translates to CASRTLSGVTDTQYF.

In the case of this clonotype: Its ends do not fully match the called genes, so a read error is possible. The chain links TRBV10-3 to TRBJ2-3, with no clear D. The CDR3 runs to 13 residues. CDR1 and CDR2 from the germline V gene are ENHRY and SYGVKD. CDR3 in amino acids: CVISGELTDTQYF. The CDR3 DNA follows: TGTGTCATCAGTGGGGAACTAACGGATACGCAGTATTTT.

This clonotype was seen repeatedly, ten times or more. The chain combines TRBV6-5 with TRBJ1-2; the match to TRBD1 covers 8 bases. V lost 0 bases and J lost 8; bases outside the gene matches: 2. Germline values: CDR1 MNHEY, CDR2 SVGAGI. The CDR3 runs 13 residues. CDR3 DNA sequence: TGTGCCAGCAGTTACTCCGACAGGGGAGGCTACACCTTC. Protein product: CASSYSDRGGYTF.

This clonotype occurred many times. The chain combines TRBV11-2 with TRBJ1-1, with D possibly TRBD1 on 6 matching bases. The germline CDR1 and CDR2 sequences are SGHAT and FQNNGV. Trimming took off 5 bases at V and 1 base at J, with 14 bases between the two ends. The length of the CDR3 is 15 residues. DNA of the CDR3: TGTGCCAGCAGCCTCCGGGGGGCGCCGAACACTGAAGCTTTCTTT. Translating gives CASSLRGAPNTEAFF.

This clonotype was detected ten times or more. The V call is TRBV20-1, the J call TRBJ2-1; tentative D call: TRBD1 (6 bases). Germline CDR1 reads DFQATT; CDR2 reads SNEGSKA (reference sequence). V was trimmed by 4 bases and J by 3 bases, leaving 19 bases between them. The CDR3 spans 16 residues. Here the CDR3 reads CSATSKQGYGYNEQFF. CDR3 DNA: TGCAGTGCTACAAGTAAACAGGGATATGGCTACAATGAGCAGTTCTTC.

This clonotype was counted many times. The CDR3 loop reads CASSRGAYNEQFF. CDR3 bases: TGTGCCAGCAGCAGGGGGGCCTACAATGAGCAGTTCTTC. The chain is built from TRBV6-4 and TRBJ2-1, with a tentative D call TRBD1 (7 bases). Trimming took off 6 bases at V and 2 bases at J, with 8 bases between the two ends. The germline V gene has CDR1 MRHNA and CDR2 SNTAGT. The CDR3 is 13 amino acids.

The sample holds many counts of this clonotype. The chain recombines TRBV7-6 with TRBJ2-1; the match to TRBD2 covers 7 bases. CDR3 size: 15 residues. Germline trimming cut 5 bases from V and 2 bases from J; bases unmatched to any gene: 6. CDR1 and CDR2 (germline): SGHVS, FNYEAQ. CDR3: CASSIGEGPYNEQFF. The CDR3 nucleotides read TGTGCCAGCAGCATAGGGGAGGGCCCCTACAATGAGCAGTTCTTC.

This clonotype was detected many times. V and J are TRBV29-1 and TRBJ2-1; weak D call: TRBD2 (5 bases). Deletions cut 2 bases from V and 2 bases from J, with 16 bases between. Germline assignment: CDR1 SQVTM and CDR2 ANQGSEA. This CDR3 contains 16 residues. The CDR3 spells CSVESYLAGPYNEQFF. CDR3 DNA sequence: TGCAGCGTTGAATCGTATCTAGCCGGGCCCTACAATGAGCAGTTCTTC.

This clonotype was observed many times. The DNA for the CDR3 is TGTGCCAGCAGTACAGCCGGACCGGACAGGGGGGCCTACGAGCAGTACTTC. Its protein is CASSTAGPDRGAYEQYF. The V gene is TRBV27, the J gene TRBJ2-7, with 10 bases matching TRBD1. This CDR3 has 17 amino acids. The V gene end was trimmed by 5 bases and the J gene end by 2 bases; junction bases not matched to a gene: 12. The V gene's germline CDR1 is MNHEY and CDR2 SMNVEV (reference sequence).

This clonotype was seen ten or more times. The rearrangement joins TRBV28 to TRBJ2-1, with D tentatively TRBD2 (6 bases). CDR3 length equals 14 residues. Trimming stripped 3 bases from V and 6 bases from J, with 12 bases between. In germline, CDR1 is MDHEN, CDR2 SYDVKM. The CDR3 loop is CASSFSGSSNEQFF. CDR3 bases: TGTGCCAGCAGTTTCTCCGGGAGCTCCAATGAGCAGTTCTTC.

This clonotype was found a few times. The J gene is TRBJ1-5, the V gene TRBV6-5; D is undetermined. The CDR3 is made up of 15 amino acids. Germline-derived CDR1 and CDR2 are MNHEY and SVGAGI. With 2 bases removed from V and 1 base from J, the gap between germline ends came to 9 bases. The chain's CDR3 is CASSYRVSSNQPQHF. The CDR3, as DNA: TGTGCCAGCAGTTACCGGGTCTCAAGCAATCAGCCCCAGCATTTT.

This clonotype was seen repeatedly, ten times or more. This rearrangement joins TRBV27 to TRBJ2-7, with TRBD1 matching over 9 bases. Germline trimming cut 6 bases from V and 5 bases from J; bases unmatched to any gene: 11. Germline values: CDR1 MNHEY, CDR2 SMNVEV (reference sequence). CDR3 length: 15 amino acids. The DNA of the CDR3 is TGTGCCAGCAGCTCCCTCGGGACAGGGTTCAACGAGCAGTACTTC. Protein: CASSSLGTGFNEQYF.

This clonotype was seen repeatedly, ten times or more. The CDR3 DNA follows: TGTGCCAGCAGTTACAGTAGCGGGATCTACAATGAGCAGTTCTTC. Translation gives CASSYSSGIYNEQFF. The chain employs TRBV6-2 or TRBV6-3 and TRBJ2-1; 8 bases are a match to TRBD2. CDR1 is MNHEY, CDR2 SVGEGT, per germline. The CDR3 is 15 residues long. The ends lost 2 bases at V and 3 bases at J; junction bases unmatched: 3.

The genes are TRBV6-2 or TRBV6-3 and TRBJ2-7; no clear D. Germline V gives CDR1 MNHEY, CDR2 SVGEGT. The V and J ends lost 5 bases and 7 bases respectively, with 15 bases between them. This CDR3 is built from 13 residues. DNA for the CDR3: TGTGCCAGCAGTAACGTCGTGAAGACAGAGCAGTACTTC. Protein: CASSNVVKTEQYF.

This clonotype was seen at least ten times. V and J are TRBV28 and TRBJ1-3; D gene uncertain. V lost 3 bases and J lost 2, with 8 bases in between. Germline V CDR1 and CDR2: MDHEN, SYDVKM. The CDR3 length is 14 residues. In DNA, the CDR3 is TGTGCCAGCAGTTTCAGGCAGGCTGGAAACACCATATATTTT. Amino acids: CASSFRQAGNTIYF.